The 19 T cell receptor beta chains in this list originate from one sample, sequenced in a study of STAT3 mutations in large granular lymphocyte leukemia. These TCRs' antigens remain unknown. Study-level points and caveats: At least one immunodominant TCR beta clonotype appeared in every T-cell large granular lymphocyte leukemia patient.

The assay was immunoSEQ multiplex PCR, and TCRdb's table has in-frame clones only and misses some. The sample lists approximately 27,000 clones, about three quarters seen once, with approximately 31% in the top ten. Sequencing was performed on peripheral blood mononuclear cells. These receptors were obtained from a woman in her 50s with T-cell large granular lymphocyte leukemia. Some clones in this sample may be carry-over from other donors' samples.

The chain joins TRBV6-1 to TRBJ2-7; D tentatively fits TRBD1 or TRBD2 (5 bases each). The CDR3 is 15 amino acids. The V end was cut by 2 bases, the J end by 2 bases, with 13 bases between. CDR1 and CDR2 (germline): MNHNS, SASEGT. The CDR3 DNA reads TGTGCCAGCAGTGAACAGGGCGGGCCCCCCTACGAGCAGTACTTC. As protein: CASSEQGGPPYEQYF.

This chain uses TRBV5-1 with TRBJ2-7, with D perhaps matching TRBD1 (6 bases). Looked up from germline, CDR1 is SGHRS and CDR2 is YFSETQ. The CDR3 length is 16 residues. The ends were cut back, 4 bases at V and 3 bases at J, with 20 bases in the middle. The CDR3 spells CASSPALVQGVYEQYF. The CDR3 region has the DNA TGCGCCAGCAGCCCGGCGCTTGTACAGGGCGTCTACGAGCAGTACTTC.

This clone was picked up a small number of times. The rearrangement links TRBV27 to TRBJ1-4; D unresolved. The V end was cut by 3 bases, the J end by 3 bases, with 8 bases between. Looked up from germline, CDR1 is MNHEY and CDR2 is SMNVEV (reference sequence). The CDR3 consists of 14 residues. The CDR3 loop is CASSFGRANEKLFF. CDR3 nucleotide sequence: TGTGCCAGCAGTTTTGGGAGAGCTAATGAAAAACTGTTTTTT.

V and J are TRBV5-1 and TRBJ2-3; 8 bases map to TRBD2. The CDR3 length is 18 residues. V was clipped by 4 bases and J by 5 bases; unmatched bases: 18. Germline lookup yields CDR1 SGHRS and CDR2 YFSETQ. The CDR3 DNA reads TGCGCCAGCAGCAGAGGACTAGCAGGAGCTGGTGTAAGAGATACGCAGTATTTT. Translation: CASSRGLAGAGVRDTQYF.

The chain combines TRBV25-1 with TRBJ2-5; tentative D call: TRBD1 (5 bases). The length of the CDR3 is 13 residues. CDR1 MGHDK and CDR2 SYGVNS come from the germline V gene. V was cut by 4 bases and J by 5 bases, with 11 bases left in between. The CDR3 DNA sequence: TGTGCCAGCAGTGTAGGGGCAGGGGAGACCCAGTACTTC. Translation: CASSVGAGETQYF.

This rearrangement joins TRBV9 to TRBJ1-2; possibly TRBD1 for D (6 bases). Germline V gives CDR1 SGDLS, CDR2 YYNGEE. The V and J ends lost 1 base and 8 bases respectively, with 12 bases between them. The CDR3 runs 13 residues. In DNA form, the CDR3 reads TGTGCCAGCAGCGTATCCGGGGGCGGCGGCTACACCTTC. It translates to CASSVSGGGGYTF.

The genes are TRBV5-4 and TRBJ1-2; 7 positions agree with TRBD1. V lost 5 bases, J lost 5 bases, and 6 bases stayed unmatched. The CDR3 sequence is 13 residues long. The germline CDR1 and CDR2 sequences are SGHNT and YYREEE (reference sequence). The CDR3 nucleotides read TGTGCCAGCAGGACGGGACAGTCTTATGGCTACACCTTC. It encodes CASRTGQSYGYTF.

The chain has TRBV5-4 and TRBJ2-1, with 12 bases fitting TRBD2. V gave up 2 bases and J gave up 2 bases; unmatched junction bases: 5. The CDR3 covers 17 residues. From germline, CDR1 is SGHNT and CDR2 YYREEE (reference sequence). In nucleotides, the CDR3 is TGTGCCAGCAGCTTACGCCTAGCGGGAGGGGCCTACAATGAGCAGTTCTTC. It codes for CASSLRLAGGAYNEQFF.

V gene TRBV2 combines with J gene TRBJ1-1, with 8 nucleotides matching TRBD1. CDR3 length equals 13 residues. J was trimmed by 4 bases and V by 6 bases; bases with no gene match: 4. Germline CDR1 SNHLY, CDR2 FYNNEI. The CDR3 is CASRQQGGTEAFF. The CDR3 coding sequence is TGTGCCAGCAGACAACAGGGGGGCACTGAAGCTTTCTTT.

The V gene is TRBV5-6, the J gene TRBJ2-7, with TRBD1 as a possible D gene (5 bases). CDR1 and CDR2 from the germline V gene are SGHDT and YYEEEE. Trimming shortened V by 1 base and J by 4 bases, and 9 bases separated the two germline ends. The CDR3 totals 13 residues. The CDR3 sequence: CASSLLQAYEQYF. For the CDR3, the DNA is TGTGCCAGCAGCTTGTTACAGGCTTACGAGCAGTACTTC. Full variable domain (rest looked up from reference TRBV5-6 and TRBJ2-7): DAGVTQSPTHLIKTRGQQVTLRCSPKSGHDTVSWYQQALGQGPQFIFQYYEEEERQRGNFPDRFSGHQFPNYSSELNVNALLLGDSALYLCASSLLQAYEQYFGPGTRLTVT.

This clone was observed a single time. This chain links TRBV4-2 with TRBJ2-3; 7 bases fit TRBD2. Germline values: CDR1 LGHNA, CDR2 YNFKEQ. The CDR3 loop spans 16 amino acids. V lost 1 base and J lost 10; bases outside the gene matches: 14. CDR3 residues: CASSQAEAGWAFAQYF. CDR3 nucleotides: TGTGCCAGCAGCCAAGCCGAAGCGGGGTGGGCCTTCGCGCAGTATTTT.

This clone appeared a few times. V usage is TRBV29-1 and J usage is TRBJ2-7, with D possibly being TRBD1 (5 bases). Germline loops: CDR1 SQVTM, CDR2 ANQGSEA. This CDR3 contains 14 residues. Between the trimmed V and J ends, which lost 4 bases and 2 bases, there was a span of 15 bases. Here the CDR3 DNA reads TGCAGCGTTGTTGGCCAGGGTAGGACCTACGAGCAGTACTTC. This gives the protein CSVVGQGRTYEQYF.

V and J are TRBV19 and TRBJ1-5; D remains ambiguous. The CDR3 totals 13 residues. Trimming stripped 4 bases from V and 3 bases from J, with 7 bases between. Germline V CDR1 and CDR2: LNHDA, SQIVND (reference sequence). CDR3 residues: CASSRTVNQPQHF. The CDR3 DNA sequence: TGTGCCAGTAGTAGGACGGTCAATCAGCCCCAGCATTTT.

The rearrangement uses TRBV4-3 and TRBJ1-2; TRBD1 matches at 7 bases. The CDR3 covers 14 residues. The V gene's germline CDR1 is LGHNA and CDR2 YSLEER. The V and J ends lost 4 bases and 0 bases, in that order; junction bases with no gene match: 2. In DNA, the CDR3 is TGCGCCAGCAGCCTGGACAGGTCTAACTATGGCTACACCTTC. This codes for CASSLDRSNYGYTF.

The gene calls are TRBV7-2 and TRBJ2-1, with 12 bases that match TRBD2. The CDR3 has 18 residues. V shed 1 base, J shed 6 bases, and the junction held 10 bases outside the gene matches. Germline CDR1 reads SGHTA; CDR2 reads FQGNSA. CDR3: CASSLEPLASGRVNEQFF. The CDR3 coding sequence is TGTGCCAGCAGCTTAGAGCCCCTGGCTAGCGGGAGGGTCAATGAGCAGTTCTTC. The whole variable domain, filled in from reference TRBV7-2 and TRBJ2-1, reads GAGVSQSPSNKVTEKGKDVELRCDPISGHTALYWYRQSLGQGLEFLIYFQGNSAPDKSGLPSDRFSAERTGGSVSTLTIQRTQQEDSAVYLCASSLEPLASGRVNEQFFGPGTRLTVL.

This clone was picked up a small number of times. This chain connects TRBV2 to TRBJ2-2, with 8 bases matching TRBD2. The CDR3 is 15 residues long. V shed 6 bases, J shed 4 bases, and the junction held 7 bases outside the gene matches. CDR1 SNHLY and CDR2 FYNNEI come from the germline V gene. CDR3 protein: CASRGYREGTGELFF. CDR3 sequence (DNA): TGTGCCAGCAGGGGTTATCGGGAGGGCACCGGGGAGCTGTTTTTT.

The CDR3 protein is CASTLDDRQETQYF. For the CDR3, the DNA is TGTGCCAGCACCCTGGATGACAGACAAGAGACCCAGTACTTC. V and J are TRBV5-4 and TRBJ2-5; D possibly corresponds to TRBD1 (5 bases). CDR3 length: 14 amino acids. V lost 6 bases and J 2 bases, leaving 14 bases between the germline ends. CDR1 and CDR2 from the germline V gene are SGHNT and YYREEE (reference sequence).

This rearrangement joins TRBV7-9 to TRBJ1-4, with D unclear. Trimming stripped 6 bases from V and 7 bases from J, with 9 bases between. This CDR3 contains 12 residues. Looked up from germline, CDR1 is SEHNR and CDR2 is FQNEAQ (reference sequence). The CDR3 loop is CASSFVSEKLFF. The CDR3 DNA follows: TGTGCCAGCAGTTTTGTGAGTGAAAAACTGTTTTTT.

This clone was seen more than once but under ten times. CDR3 loop: CSVEGSGYEQYF. In DNA form, the CDR3 reads TGCAGCGTTGAGGGGAGTGGGTACGAGCAGTACTTC. This sequence joins TRBV29-1 and TRBJ2-7; D might be TRBD2 (5 bases). The CDR3 extends over 12 amino acids. From germline, CDR1 is SQVTM and CDR2 ANQGSEA. V lost 3 bases, J lost 4 bases, and 10 bases lay in between.